This TCR beta chain was identified during a study of blood T cell repertoires in COVID-19. Whole-study context: Acute and convalescent COVID-19 samples came from the United States, Italy and Spain. In each case, the material was cDNA or gDNA derived from T cells, B-cell-depleted T cells, or PBMCs.

The germline gives CDR1 SEHNR, CDR2 FQNEAQ (reference sequence). CDR3 length: 14 residues. V shed 6 bases and J 2 bases; nucleotides not matched to a gene: 6. The authors' processing: How many nucleated cells were present was estimated from reference gene primer amplification. TCRdb's table, derived via immunoSEQ multiplex PCR, lists solely in-frame clones and lacks some. V and J calls and clone size are given by that table; D and trimming were obtained from the DNA. Of about 240,000 clones in the sample, about 90% were seen once. The sequence came from a man between 60 and 75 years old who had recovered from COVID-19. Material for sequencing was peripheral blood. The chain is built from TRBV7-9 and TRBJ2-5; 7 nucleotides align to TRBD2. This CDR3 is CASSMTSLQETQYF. Here the CDR3 DNA reads TGTGCCAGCAGTATGACTAGCTTACAAGAGACCCAGTACTTC.